These 7 T cell receptor beta chains share one sample of origin, sequenced in a study of T cell repertoires in cytomegalovirus infection. Each CDR3 protein is one row after TCRdb ran MiXCR on the reads. Of over 50,000 distinct CDR3 sequences in the sample, 20% were seen once. Antigens for these TCRs are unknown. Sequencing was performed on CD8+ T cells from cultured PBMCs, taken from culture after CMV antigen stimulation. These receptors were taken from a human donor in good health (CMV status not recorded). Some clones in this sample may be carry-over from other donors' samples.

The V and J genes are TRBV6-2 or TRBV6-3 and TRBJ1-5; the D is unclear. V lost 2 bases and J lost 7, with 12 bases in between. The germline V gene encodes CDR1 MNHEY and CDR2 SVGEGT. This CDR3 has 14 residues. The CDR3 region is CASSYSTTGQPQHF. The CDR3 DNA follows: TGTGCCAGCAGTTACAGCACTACGGGCCAGCCCCAGCATTTT.

The chain is built from TRBV12-3 or TRBV12-4 and TRBJ2-2; D gene ambiguous. V lost 4 bases and J 3 bases, leaving 6 bases between the germline ends. CDR3 length: 13 amino acids. The CDR3 loop is CASSYVDTGELFF. In DNA form, the CDR3 reads TGTGCCAGCAGTTACGTGGACACCGGGGAGCTGTTTTTT.

The chain uses TRBV27 and TRBJ1-5, with TRBD1 matching over 7 bases. The ends lost 3 bases at V and 3 bases at J; junction bases unmatched: 2. Germline values: CDR1 MNHEY, CDR2 SMNVEV (reference sequence). This CDR3 spans 14 amino acids. The CDR3: CASSLDRFNQPQHF. Here the CDR3 DNA reads TGTGCCAGCAGTTTGGACAGGTTCAATCAGCCCCAGCATTTT.

The table lists this clonotype with a few counts. The chain has TRBV4-1 and TRBJ1-3; D is perhaps TRBD1 (6 bases). Germline CDR1 MGHRA, CDR2 YSYEKL. With 4 bases removed from V and 2 bases from J, the gap between germline ends came to 9 bases. The CDR3 covers 14 residues. In nucleotides, the CDR3 is TGCGCCAGCAGCCGCGGGACACCTGGAAACACCATATATTTT. Translated: CASSRGTPGNTIYF.

This chain uses TRBV7-9 with TRBJ1-2; weak D call: TRBD1 (6 bases). The ends were cut back, 4 bases at V and 0 bases at J, with 12 bases in the middle. The germline V gene encodes CDR1 SEHNR and CDR2 FQNEAQ (reference sequence). CDR3 length: 15 amino acids. The CDR3 spells CASSYLQGPNYGYTF. The CDR3 DNA follows: TGTGCCAGCAGCTACCTACAGGGACCTAACTATGGCTACACCTTC. Drawing the rest from reference TRBV7-9 and TRBJ1-2, the complete variable domain is DTGVSQNPRHKITKRGQNVTFRCDPISEHNRLYWYRQTLGQGPEFLTYFQNEAQLEKSRLLSDRFSAERPKGSFSTLEIQRTEQGDSAMYLCASSYLQGPNYGYTFGSGTRLTVV.

This clonotype was counted a single time. The gene calls are TRBV20-1 and TRBJ2-7; D ambiguous. Trimming removed 5 bases at V and 7 bases at J, with 15 bases between. Germline assignment: CDR1 DFQATT and CDR2 SNEGSKA (reference sequence). This CDR3 spans 12 amino acids. DNA for the CDR3: TGCAGTGCTCCAACGGAGATAGGGGAGCAGTACTTC. Translating it yields CSAPTEIGEQYF.

The V and J genes are TRBV7-1 and TRBJ2-1; D assignment may be TRBD1 or TRBD2 (6 bases each). TRBV7-1 is an ORF, with its function uncertain. The CDR3 is 15 residues long. V lost 4 bases and J lost 4, with 14 bases in between. The CDR3 nucleotides are TGTGCCAGCAGCTTTAGGGGGGCGGGGTACAATGAGCAGTTCTTC. Protein sequence: CASSFRGAGYNEQFF.